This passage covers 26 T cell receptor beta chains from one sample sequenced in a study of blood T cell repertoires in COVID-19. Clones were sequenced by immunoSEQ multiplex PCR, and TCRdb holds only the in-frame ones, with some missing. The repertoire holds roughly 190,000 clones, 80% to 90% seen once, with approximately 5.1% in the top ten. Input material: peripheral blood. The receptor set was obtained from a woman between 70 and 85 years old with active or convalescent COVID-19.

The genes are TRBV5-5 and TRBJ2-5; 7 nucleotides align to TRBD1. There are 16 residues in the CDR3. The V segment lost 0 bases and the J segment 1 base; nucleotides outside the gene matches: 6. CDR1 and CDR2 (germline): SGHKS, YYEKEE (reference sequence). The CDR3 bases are TGTGCCAGCAGCTTGGGAGGGGCAGGGGGCCAAGAGACCCAGTACTTC. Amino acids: CASSLGGAGGQETQYF.

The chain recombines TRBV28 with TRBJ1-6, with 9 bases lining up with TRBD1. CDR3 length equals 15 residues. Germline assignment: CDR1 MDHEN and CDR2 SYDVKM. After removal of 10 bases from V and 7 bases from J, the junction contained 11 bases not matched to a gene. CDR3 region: CAIGTGRQRNSPLHF. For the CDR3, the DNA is TGTGCCATCGGGACAGGGAGGCAGCGGAATTCACCCCTCCACTTT.

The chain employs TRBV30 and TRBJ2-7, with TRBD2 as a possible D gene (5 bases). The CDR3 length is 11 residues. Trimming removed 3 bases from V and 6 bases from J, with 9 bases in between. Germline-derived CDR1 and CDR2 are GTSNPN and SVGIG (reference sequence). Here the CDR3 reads CAWSGLGEQYF. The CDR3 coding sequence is TGTGCCTGGAGCGGACTCGGCGAGCAGTACTTC.

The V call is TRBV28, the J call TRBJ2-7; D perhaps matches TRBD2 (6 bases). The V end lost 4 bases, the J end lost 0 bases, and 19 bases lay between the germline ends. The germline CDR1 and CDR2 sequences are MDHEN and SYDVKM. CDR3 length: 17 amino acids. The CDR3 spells CASSSSAKGDFSYEQYF. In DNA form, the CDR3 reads TGTGCCAGCAGTTCATCGGCAAAAGGGGACTTCTCCTACGAGCAGTACTTC.

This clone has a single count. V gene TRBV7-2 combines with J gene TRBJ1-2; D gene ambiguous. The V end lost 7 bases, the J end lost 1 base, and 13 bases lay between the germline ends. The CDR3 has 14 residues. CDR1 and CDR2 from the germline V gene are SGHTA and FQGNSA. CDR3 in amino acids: CASTYSPHNYGYTF. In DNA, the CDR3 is TGTGCCAGCACCTATTCCCCGCATAACTATGGCTACACCTTC.

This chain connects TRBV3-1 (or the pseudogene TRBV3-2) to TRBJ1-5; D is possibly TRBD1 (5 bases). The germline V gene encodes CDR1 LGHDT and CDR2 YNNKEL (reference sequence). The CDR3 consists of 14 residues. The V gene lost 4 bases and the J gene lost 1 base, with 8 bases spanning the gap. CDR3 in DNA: TGTGCCAGCAGCCGCGGGGGGAGCAATCAGCCCCAGCATTTT. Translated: CASSRGGSNQPQHF.

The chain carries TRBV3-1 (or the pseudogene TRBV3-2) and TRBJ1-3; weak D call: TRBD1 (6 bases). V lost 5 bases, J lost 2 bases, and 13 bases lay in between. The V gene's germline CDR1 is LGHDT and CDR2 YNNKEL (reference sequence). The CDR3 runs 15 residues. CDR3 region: CASSSTGLPGNTIYF. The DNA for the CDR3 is TGTGCCAGCAGCTCTACAGGGCTCCCTGGAAACACCATATATTTT.

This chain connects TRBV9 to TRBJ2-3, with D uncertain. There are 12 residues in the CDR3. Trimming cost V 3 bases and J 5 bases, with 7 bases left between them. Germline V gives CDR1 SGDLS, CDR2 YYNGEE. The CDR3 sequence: CASSARGDTQYF. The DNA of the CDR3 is TGTGCCAGCAGCGCTCGAGGAGATACGCAGTATTTT.

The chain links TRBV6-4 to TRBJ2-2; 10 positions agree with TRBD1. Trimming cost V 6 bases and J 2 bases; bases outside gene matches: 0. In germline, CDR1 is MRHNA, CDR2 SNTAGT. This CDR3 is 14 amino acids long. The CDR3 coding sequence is TGTGCCAGCAGGACAGGGGGCAACACCGGGGAGCTGTTTTTT. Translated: CASRTGGNTGELFF.

This CDR3 reads CAISPAMRTSGSGDTQYF. DNA for the CDR3: TGTGCCATCAGTCCGGCGATGCGGACTAGCGGGAGTGGAGATACGCAGTATTTT. The chain employs TRBV10-3 and TRBJ2-3; TRBD2 matches at 13 bases. CDR1 is ENHRY and CDR2 is SYGVKD in the germline V gene. V gave up 5 bases and J gave up 5 bases; unmatched junction bases: 13. This CDR3 contains 18 residues.

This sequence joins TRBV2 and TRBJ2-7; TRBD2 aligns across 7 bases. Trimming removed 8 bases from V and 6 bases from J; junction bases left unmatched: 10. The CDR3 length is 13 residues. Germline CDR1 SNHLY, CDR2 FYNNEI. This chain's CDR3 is CASGRGRAREQYF. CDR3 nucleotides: TGTGCCAGCGGGAGGGGCAGGGCGCGCGAGCAGTACTTC.

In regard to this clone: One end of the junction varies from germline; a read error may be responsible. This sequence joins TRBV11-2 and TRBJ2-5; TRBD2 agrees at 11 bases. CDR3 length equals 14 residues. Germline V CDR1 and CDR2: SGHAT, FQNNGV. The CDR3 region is CASSFGTSGRLEHF. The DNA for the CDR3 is TGTGCCAGCAGCTTCGGGACTAGCGGACGCTTGGAGCACTTC.

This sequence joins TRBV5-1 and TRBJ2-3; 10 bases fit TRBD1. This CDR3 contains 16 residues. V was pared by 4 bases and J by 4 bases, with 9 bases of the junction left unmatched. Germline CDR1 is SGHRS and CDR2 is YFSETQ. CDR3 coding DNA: TGCGCCAGCAGCGAAAGGACAGGGGGTATTTCAGATACGCAGTATTTT. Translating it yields CASSERTGGISDTQYF.

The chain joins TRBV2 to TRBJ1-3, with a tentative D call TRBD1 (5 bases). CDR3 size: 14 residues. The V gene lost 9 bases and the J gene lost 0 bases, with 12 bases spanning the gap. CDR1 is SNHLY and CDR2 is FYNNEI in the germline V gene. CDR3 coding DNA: TGTGCCAGTCTAGGACAAGTCTCTGGAAACACCATATATTTT. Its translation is CASLGQVSGNTIYF.

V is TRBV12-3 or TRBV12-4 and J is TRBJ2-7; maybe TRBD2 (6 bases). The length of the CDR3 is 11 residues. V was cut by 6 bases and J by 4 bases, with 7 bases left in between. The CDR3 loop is CASSGGYEQYF. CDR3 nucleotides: TGTGCCAGCAGCGGAGGGTACGAGCAGTACTTC.

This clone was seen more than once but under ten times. CDR3 coding DNA: TGTGCCAGCAGCTTTTCAGGGGATATGGGTGAAGCTTTCTTT. Protein product: CASSFSGDMGEAFF. V is TRBV11-3 and J is TRBJ1-1, with D perhaps TRBD1 (6 bases). The V gene's germline CDR1 is SGHNT and CDR2 YENEEA. The germline V and J ends were trimmed by 3 bases and 7 bases, with 15 bases remaining between them. The CDR3 runs to 14 residues.

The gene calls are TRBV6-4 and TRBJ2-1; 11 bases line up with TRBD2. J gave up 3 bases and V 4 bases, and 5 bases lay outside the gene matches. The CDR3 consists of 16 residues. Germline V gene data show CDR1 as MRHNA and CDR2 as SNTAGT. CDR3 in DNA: TGTGCCAGCAGTGGGATGGGACTAGCGGTCTACAATGAGCAGTTCTTC. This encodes CASSGMGLAVYNEQFF.

The CDR3 DNA is TGTGCCAGCTCACCAGGAGTGACCGGGGAGCTGTTTTTT. Protein: CASSPGVTGELFF. The rearrangement links TRBV18 to TRBJ2-2; the D is unclear. Germline V CDR1 and CDR2: KGHSH, LQKENI. Trimming removed 2 bases from V and 5 bases from J, with 6 bases in between. The CDR3 is made up of 13 amino acids.

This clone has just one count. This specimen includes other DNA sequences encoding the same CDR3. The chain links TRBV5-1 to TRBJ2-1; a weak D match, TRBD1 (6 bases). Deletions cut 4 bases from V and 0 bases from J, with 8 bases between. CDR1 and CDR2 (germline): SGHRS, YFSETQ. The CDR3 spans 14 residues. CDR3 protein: CASSQGSSYNEQFF. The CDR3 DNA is TGCGCCAGCAGCCAGGGGAGCTCCTACAATGAGCAGTTCTTC.

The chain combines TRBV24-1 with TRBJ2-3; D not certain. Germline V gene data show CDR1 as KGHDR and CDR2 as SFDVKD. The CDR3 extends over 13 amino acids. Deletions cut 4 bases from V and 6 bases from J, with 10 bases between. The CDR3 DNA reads TGTGCCACCAGTGACCCCCCCGCGGATACGCAGTATTTT. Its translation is CATSDPPADTQYF.

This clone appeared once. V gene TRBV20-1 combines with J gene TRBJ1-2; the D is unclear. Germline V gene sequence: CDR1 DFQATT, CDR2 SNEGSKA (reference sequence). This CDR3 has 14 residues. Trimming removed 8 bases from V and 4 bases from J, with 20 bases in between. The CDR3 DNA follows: TGCAGTTCGAGTGGGGTAGGACTTCTCTATGGCTACACCTTC. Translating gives CSSSGVGLLYGYTF.

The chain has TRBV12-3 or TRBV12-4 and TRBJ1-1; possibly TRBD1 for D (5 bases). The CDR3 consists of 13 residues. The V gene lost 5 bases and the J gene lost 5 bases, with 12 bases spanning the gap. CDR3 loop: CASSRTQGTEAFF. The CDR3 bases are TGTGCCAGCAGTCGAACGCAGGGAACTGAAGCTTTCTTT.

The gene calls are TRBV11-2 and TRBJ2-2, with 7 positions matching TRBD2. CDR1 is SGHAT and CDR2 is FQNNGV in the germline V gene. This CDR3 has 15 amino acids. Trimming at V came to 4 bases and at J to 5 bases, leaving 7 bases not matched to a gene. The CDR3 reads CASSYLGLVTGELFF. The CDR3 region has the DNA TGTGCCAGCAGCTACCTTGGACTAGTTACCGGGGAGCTGTTTTTT. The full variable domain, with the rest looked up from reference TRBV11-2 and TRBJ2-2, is EAGVAQSPRYKIIEKRQSVAFWCNPISGHATLYWYQQILGQGPKLLIQFQNNGVVDDSQLPKDRFSAERLKGVDSTLKIQPAKLEDSAVYLCASSYLGLVTGELFFGEGSRLTVL.

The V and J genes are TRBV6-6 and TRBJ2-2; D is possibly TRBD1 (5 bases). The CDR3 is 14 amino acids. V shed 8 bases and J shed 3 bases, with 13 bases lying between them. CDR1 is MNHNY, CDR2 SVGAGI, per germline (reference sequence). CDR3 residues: CASSSGSDTGELFF. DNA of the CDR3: TGTGCCAGCTCATCAGGGTCGGACACCGGGGAGCTGTTTTTT.

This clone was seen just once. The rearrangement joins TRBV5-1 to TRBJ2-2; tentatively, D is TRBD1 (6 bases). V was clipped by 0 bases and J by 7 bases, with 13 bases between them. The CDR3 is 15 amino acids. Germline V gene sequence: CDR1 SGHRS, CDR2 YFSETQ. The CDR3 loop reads CASSLAQVRGGELFF. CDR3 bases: TGCGCCAGCAGCTTGGCCCAGGTCAGGGGCGGGGAGCTGTTTTTT.

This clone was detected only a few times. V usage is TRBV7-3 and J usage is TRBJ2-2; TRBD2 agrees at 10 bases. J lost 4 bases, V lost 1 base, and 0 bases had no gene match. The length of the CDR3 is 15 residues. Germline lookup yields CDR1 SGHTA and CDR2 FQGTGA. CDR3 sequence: CASSLIAGGTGELFF. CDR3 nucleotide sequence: TGTGCCAGCAGCTTAATAGCGGGAGGCACCGGGGAGCTGTTTTTT.